The 20 T cell receptor beta chains presented below share a single source sample, sequenced in a study of T-cell reconstitution after alpha-beta-depleted transplantation in children. Preparing the TCRbeta library involved the use of unique molecular identifiers. One entry per CDR3 protein results from TCRdb running MiXCR on the PCR reads. In the table there are hundreds of thousands of distinct CDR3 sequences, more than 10% of which are singletons. The sample here was PBMCs from the stem cell graft donor, taken from the stem cell graft. The receptors come from a human donor who donated a stem cell graft to a child with acute lymphoblastic leukemia.

This clonotype was observed many times. The chain employs TRBV21-1 and TRBJ2-7; the D call of TRBD1 is as the table states it, not checked on the DNA. TRBV21-1 is marked as a pseudogene. The CDR3 runs 16 residues. The CDR3, as DNA: TGTGCCAGCAGCACCTGGGGACAGGGGGGCCCCTACGAGCAGTACTTC. This codes for CASSTWGQGGPYEQYF.

This clonotype occurred a few times. The rearrangement links TRBV20-1 to TRBJ1-2, with 7 positions matching TRBD1. Germline-derived CDR1 and CDR2 are DFQATT and SNEGSKA (reference sequence). The CDR3 is made up of 17 amino acids. V gave up 2 bases and J gave up 5 bases; unmatched junction bases: 17. CDR3 DNA sequence: TGCAGTGCTAGACGATCGGGACAGCGCCTAGACATTTATGGCTACACCTTC. Its protein product is CSARRSGQRLDIYGYTF.

The gene calls are TRBV3-1 and TRBJ2-7, with TRBD1 identical over 11 bases. Trimming removed 6 bases from V and 6 bases from J; junction bases left unmatched: 7. The CDR3 runs 14 residues. In germline, CDR1 is LGHDT, CDR2 YNNKEL (reference sequence). The DNA for the CDR3 is TGTGCCAGCAGTAGGACAGGGGGCTTTCGCGAGCAGTACTTC. It is translated as CASSRTGGFREQYF.

This clonotype was detected ten times or more. The V and J genes are TRBV28 and TRBJ1-5; 8 positions agree with TRBD1. Germline V lookup: CDR1 MDHEN, CDR2 SYDVKM. The CDR3 has 15 amino acids. J was trimmed by 1 base and V by 3 bases; bases with no gene match: 2. The DNA for the CDR3 is TGTGCCAGCAGTTTTGGACAGGGCAGCAATCAGCCCCAGCATTTT. Translating gives CASSFGQGSNQPQHF. The complete variable domain, with remaining parts taken from reference TRBV28 and TRBJ1-5, reads DVKVTQSSRYLVKRTGEKVFLECVQDMDHENMFWYRQDPGLGLRLIYFSYDVKMKEKGDIPEGYSVSREKKERFSLILESASTNQTSMYLCASSFGQGSNQPQHFGDGTRLSIL.

The chain combines TRBV7-6 with TRBJ2-2; possible D gene TRBD2, 5 bases. Trimming pared 0 bases from V and 7 bases from J, leaving 9 bases between. The CDR3 contains 14 residues. The germline V gene encodes CDR1 SGHVS and CDR2 FNYEAQ. The CDR3 reads CASSLARRDGELFF. The CDR3 DNA reads TGTGCCAGCAGCTTAGCCCGTCGGGACGGGGAGCTGTTTTTT.

In its sample, this clonotype was seen many times. The CDR3 DNA follows: TGTGCCAGCAGCTTAGCCTTAGGAGACAGGGGCTATGGCTACACCTTC. The encoded protein is CASSLALGDRGYGYTF. The V gene is TRBV7-2, the J gene TRBJ1-2, with 8 bases identical to TRBD1. The CDR3 contains 16 residues. V lost 0 bases and J lost 4; bases outside the gene matches: 7. The germline CDR1 and CDR2 sequences are SGHTA and FQGNSA.

The chain employs TRBV15 and TRBJ2-7; either TRBD1 or TRBD2 may supply D (5 bases each). The CDR3 runs 13 residues. Germline CDR1 reads LNHNV; CDR2 reads YYDKDF (reference sequence). Trimming took 0 bases from V and 6 from J, leaving 9 bases between them. The CDR3 protein is CATSRDRGVEQYF. CDR3 DNA: TGTGCCACCAGCAGAGATCGAGGGGTCGAGCAGTACTTC.

The sample holds many counts of this clonotype. The chain has TRBV6-5 and TRBJ2-6; D gene uncertain. This CDR3 has 15 amino acids. V dropped 3 bases and J dropped 2 bases, with 8 bases sitting between them. CDR1 is MNHEY and CDR2 is SVGAGI in the germline V gene. The DNA of the CDR3 is TGTGCCAGCAGTTATCGTGCGGCTGGGGCCAACGTCCTGACTTTC. Residues: CASSYRAAGANVLTF.

This clonotype was observed a few times. V gene TRBV6-1 combines with J gene TRBJ1-1; D gene ambiguous. The CDR3 has 15 amino acids. The germline V gene encodes CDR1 MNHNS and CDR2 SASEGT. With 6 bases removed from V and 0 bases from J, the gap between germline ends came to 14 bases. As DNA, the CDR3 is TGTGCCAGCAGAACCGGGATAAACATGAACACTGAAGCTTTCTTT. Residues: CASRTGINMNTEAFF.

The CDR3: CAVGATSSYNEQFF. Here the CDR3 DNA reads TGTGCCGTGGGGGCCACAAGCTCCTACAATGAGCAGTTCTTC. V is TRBV7-9 and J is TRBJ2-1, with D tentatively TRBD1 (6 bases). Trimming cost V 11 bases and J 0 bases, with 14 bases left between them. The CDR3 sequence is 14 residues long. The germline CDR1 and CDR2 sequences are SEHNR and FQNEAQ (reference sequence).

In its sample, this clonotype was seen many times. The chain recombines TRBV29-1 with TRBJ1-4; TRBD1 aligns across 9 bases. The CDR3 extends over 15 amino acids. V lost 7 bases, J lost 3 bases, and 9 bases stayed unmatched. Germline-derived CDR1 and CDR2 are SQVTM and ANQGSEA. The CDR3 DNA reads TGCAGCGCCTCCTGGACAGGGGTTGCTAATGAAAAACTGTTTTTT. Its protein is CSASWTGVANEKLFF.

This clonotype was observed at least ten times. This chain joins TRBV24-1 and TRBJ1-2; D call uncertain. Germline V gene lookup returns CDR1 KGHDR and CDR2 SFDVKD. V lost 4 bases, J lost 2 bases, and 7 bases lay in between. There are 13 residues in the CDR3. CDR3 residues: CATSEAGNYGYTF. As DNA, the CDR3 is TGTGCCACCAGTGAAGCCGGGAACTATGGCTACACCTTC.

The J gene is TRBJ1-1, the V gene TRBV29-1; unclear D gene. The germline CDR1 and CDR2 sequences are SQVTM and ANQGSEA. This CDR3 region has 13 residues. V was shortened by 4 bases and J by 10 bases, with 19 bases between the two germline ends. DNA for the CDR3: TGCAGCGTTGCTCGCCGGGCTGATCCTGGAGCTTTCTTT. It specifies CSVARRADPGAFF.

In its sample, this clonotype was seen many times. V is TRBV28 and J is TRBJ2-7, with a tentative D call TRBD2 (7 bases). The CDR3 has 16 amino acids. The V gene lost 3 bases and the J gene lost 6 bases, with 21 bases spanning the gap. In germline, CDR1 is MDHEN, CDR2 SYDVKM. The CDR3 protein is CASSFPGGPTGPEQYF. The CDR3 DNA is TGTGCCAGCAGTTTCCCCGGGGGGCCCACAGGGCCCGAGCAGTACTTC.

This clonotype was seen many times. The rearrangement uses TRBV29-1 and TRBJ2-7; D is possibly TRBD1 (6 bases). Germline V gene lookup returns CDR1 SQVTM and CDR2 ANQGSEA. Trimming pared 5 bases from V and 6 bases from J, leaving 14 bases between. The CDR3 is 12 amino acids. In DNA form, the CDR3 reads TGCAGCGTTCAACAGGGATCCGGCGAGCAGTACTTC. This sequence encodes CSVQQGSGEQYF.

Within the sample, this clonotype is medium-sized. V and J are TRBV7-8 and TRBJ2-7; 7 bases are a match to TRBD1. V shed 3 bases and J 0 bases; nucleotides not matched to a gene: 5. In germline, CDR1 is SGHVS, CDR2 FQNEAQ. The CDR3 extends over 15 amino acids. CDR3 sequence (DNA): TGTGCCAGCAGCTTGGGACAGTCCCCCTCCTACGAGCAGTACTTC. Its protein product is CASSLGQSPSYEQYF.

The chain links TRBV7-2 to TRBJ2-1; possible D gene TRBD1, 6 bases. The CDR3 length is 14 residues. V lost 5 bases to trimming and J lost 5 bases, with 13 bases between them. The germline V gene encodes CDR1 SGHTA and CDR2 FQGNSA. The DNA for the CDR3 is TGTGCCAGCAGCCCCCGGGACACCAACAATGAGCAGTTCTTC. Protein product: CASSPRDTNNEQFF.

This chain joins TRBV6-2 or TRBV6-3 and TRBJ2-2; unclear D gene. The CDR3 runs 13 residues. Trimming cost V 1 base and J 5 bases, with 5 bases left between them. The germline gives CDR1 MNHEY, CDR2 SVGEGT. CDR3 loop: CASSYWVTGELFF. CDR3 bases: TGTGCCAGCAGTTACTGGGTGACCGGGGAGCTGTTTTTT.

This clonotype appeared a few times. The V call is TRBV4-1, the J call TRBJ2-6, with 8 bases that match TRBD1. V gave up 4 bases and J gave up 6 bases; unmatched junction bases: 17. Germline V gene sequence: CDR1 MGHRA, CDR2 YSYEKL. The CDR3 extends over 19 amino acids. CDR3 DNA sequence: TGCGCCAGCAGCCCGTCCAGGACAGGGATAGTTCAGGAGGCCAACGTCCTGACTTTC. Translated: CASSPSRTGIVQEANVLTF.

This clonotype was seen many times. The gene calls are TRBV20-1 and TRBJ1-5; D is unclear. With 3 bases removed from V and 2 bases from J, the gap between germline ends came to 11 bases. The germline V gene has CDR1 DFQATT and CDR2 SNEGSKA (reference sequence). There are 14 residues in the CDR3. CDR3 in amino acids: CSARVGQGNQPQHF. CDR3 nucleotide sequence: TGCAGTGCTAGGGTAGGCCAGGGCAATCAGCCCCAGCATTTT.